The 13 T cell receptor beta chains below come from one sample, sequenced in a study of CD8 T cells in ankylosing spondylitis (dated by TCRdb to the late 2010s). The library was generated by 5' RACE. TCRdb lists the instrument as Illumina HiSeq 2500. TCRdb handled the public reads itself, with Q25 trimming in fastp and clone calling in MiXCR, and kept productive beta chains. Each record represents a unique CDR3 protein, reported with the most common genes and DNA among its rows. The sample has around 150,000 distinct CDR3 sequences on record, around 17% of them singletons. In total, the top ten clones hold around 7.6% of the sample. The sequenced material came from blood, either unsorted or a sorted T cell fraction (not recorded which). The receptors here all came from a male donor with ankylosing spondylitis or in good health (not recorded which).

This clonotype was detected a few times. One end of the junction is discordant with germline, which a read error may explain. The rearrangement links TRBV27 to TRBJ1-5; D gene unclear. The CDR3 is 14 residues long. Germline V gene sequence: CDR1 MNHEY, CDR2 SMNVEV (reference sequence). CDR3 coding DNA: TGCACCAGCAGTCCGCTGGCCCACCTTCAGCCCCAGCATTTT. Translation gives CTSSPLAHLQPQHF.

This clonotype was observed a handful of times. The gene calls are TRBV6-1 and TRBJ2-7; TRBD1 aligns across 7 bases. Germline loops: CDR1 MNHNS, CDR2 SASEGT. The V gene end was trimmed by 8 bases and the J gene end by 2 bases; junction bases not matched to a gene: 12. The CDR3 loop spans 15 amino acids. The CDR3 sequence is CASRNRDRATYEQYF. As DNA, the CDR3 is TGTGCCAGCCGAAACCGGGACAGAGCCACCTACGAGCAGTACTTC.

For the CDR3, the DNA is TGTGCCAGCAGTCCTTACCCGACAGGGTACCAAGAGACCCAGTACTTC. Encoded protein: CASSPYPTGYQETQYF. This chain uses TRBV28 with TRBJ2-5, with 7 bases fitting TRBD1. The V and J ends lost 5 bases and 0 bases, in that order; junction bases with no gene match: 9. The CDR3 runs to 16 residues. Germline lookup yields CDR1 MDHEN and CDR2 SYDVKM.

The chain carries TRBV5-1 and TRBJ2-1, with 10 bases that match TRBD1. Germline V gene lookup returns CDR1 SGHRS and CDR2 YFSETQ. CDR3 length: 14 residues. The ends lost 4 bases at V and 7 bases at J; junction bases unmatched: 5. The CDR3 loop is CASSTGTGVNEQFF. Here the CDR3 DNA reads TGCGCCAGCAGCACCGGGACAGGGGTTAATGAGCAGTTCTTC.

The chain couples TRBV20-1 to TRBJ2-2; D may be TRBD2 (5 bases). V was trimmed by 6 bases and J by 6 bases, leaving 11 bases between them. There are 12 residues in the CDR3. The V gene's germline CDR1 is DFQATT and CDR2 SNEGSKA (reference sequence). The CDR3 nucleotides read TGCAGTGCGAGACTGGAGGCCGGGGAGCTGTTTTTT. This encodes CSARLEAGELFF.

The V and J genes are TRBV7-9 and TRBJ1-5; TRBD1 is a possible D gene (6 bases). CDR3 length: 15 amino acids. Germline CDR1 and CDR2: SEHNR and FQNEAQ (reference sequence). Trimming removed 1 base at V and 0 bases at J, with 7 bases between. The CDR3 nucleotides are TGTGCCAGCAGCTTAGGGACAGATAGCAATCAGCCCCAGCATTTT. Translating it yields CASSLGTDSNQPQHF.

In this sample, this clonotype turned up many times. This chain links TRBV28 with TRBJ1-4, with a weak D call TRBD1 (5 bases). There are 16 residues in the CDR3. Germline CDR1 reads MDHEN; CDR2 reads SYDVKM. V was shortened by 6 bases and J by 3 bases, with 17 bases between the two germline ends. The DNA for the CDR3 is TGTGCCAGCAGCGGGACGGCGGCTTCGCCTAATGAAAAACTGTTTTTT. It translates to CASSGTAASPNEKLFF.

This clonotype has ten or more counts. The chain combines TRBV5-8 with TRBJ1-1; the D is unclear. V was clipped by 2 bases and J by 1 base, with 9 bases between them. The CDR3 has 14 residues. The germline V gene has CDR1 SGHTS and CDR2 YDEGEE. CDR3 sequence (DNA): TGTGCCAGCAGCTTACTAGGCCGGAACACTGAAGCTTTCTTT. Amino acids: CASSLLGRNTEAFF.

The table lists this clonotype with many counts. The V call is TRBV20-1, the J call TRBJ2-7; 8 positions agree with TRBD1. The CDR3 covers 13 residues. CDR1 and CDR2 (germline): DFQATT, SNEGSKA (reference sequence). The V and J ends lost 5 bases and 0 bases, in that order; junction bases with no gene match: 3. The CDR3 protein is CSASGQASYEQYF. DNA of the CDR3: TGCAGTGCTTCGGGACAGGCCTCCTACGAGCAGTACTTC.

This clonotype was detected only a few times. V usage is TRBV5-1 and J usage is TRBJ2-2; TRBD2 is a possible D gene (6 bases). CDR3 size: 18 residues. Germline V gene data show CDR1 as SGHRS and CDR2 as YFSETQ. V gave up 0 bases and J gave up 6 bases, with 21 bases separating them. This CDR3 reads CASSLDGQGLAGSGELFF. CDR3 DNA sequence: TGCGCCAGCAGCTTGGACGGTCAGGGACTCGCAGGCTCCGGGGAGCTGTTTTTT.

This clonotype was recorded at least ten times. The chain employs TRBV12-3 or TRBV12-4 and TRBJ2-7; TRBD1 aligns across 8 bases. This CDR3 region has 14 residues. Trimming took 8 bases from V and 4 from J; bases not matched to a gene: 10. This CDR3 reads CASEAGQGVYEQYF. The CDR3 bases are TGTGCCAGCGAAGCAGGACAGGGTGTGTACGAGCAGTACTTC.

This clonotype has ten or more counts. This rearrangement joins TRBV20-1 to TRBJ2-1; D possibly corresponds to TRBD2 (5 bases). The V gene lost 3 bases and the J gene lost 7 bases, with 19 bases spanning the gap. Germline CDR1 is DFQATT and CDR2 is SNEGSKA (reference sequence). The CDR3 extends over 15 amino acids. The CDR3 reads CSARLDSGFGNEQFF. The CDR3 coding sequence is TGCAGTGCTAGGTTGGACTCCGGGTTCGGAAATGAGCAGTTCTTC.

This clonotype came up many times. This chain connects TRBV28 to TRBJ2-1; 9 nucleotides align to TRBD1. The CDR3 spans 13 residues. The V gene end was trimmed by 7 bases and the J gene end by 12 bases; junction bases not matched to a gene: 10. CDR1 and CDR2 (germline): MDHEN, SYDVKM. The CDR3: CASMSTGGLGQFF. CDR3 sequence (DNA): TGTGCCAGCATGTCGACAGGGGGTCTGGGGCAGTTCTTC.